Listed here are 9 T cell receptor beta chains from one sample, sequenced in a study of cytomegalovirus exposure and HLA in healthy donors. Amplification used 60 Vbeta primers and 13 Jbeta primers. TCRdb keeps only in-frame clones here, not all; method: immunoSEQ multiplex PCR. The sample shows about 150,000 clones, more than 65% of them seen only once. The material sequenced was PBMCs. These receptors originate from a man aged 45-65 years in good health and CMV-seropositive.

This clone came up a few times. The chain couples TRBV5-8 to TRBJ2-3; 9 positions agree with TRBD2. J lost 3 bases, V lost 2 bases, and 10 bases had no gene match. Germline loops: CDR1 SGHTS, CDR2 YDEGEE. This CDR3 comprises 17 residues. For the CDR3, the DNA is TGTGCCAGCAGCTTTAACAGCGGGAGGTCGTGGACAGATACGCAGTATTTT. It encodes CASSFNSGRSWTDTQYF.

With regard to this clone: This specimen includes other DNA sequences encoding the same CDR3. The chain uses TRBV4-1 and TRBJ2-7; 8 nucleotides match TRBD2. The trim removed 0 bases at V and 1 base at J, leaving 11 bases unmatched. CDR1 is MGHRA, CDR2 YSYEKL, per germline. The length of the CDR3 is 18 residues. This chain's CDR3 is CASSQEGSLAGDSYEQYF. In DNA, the CDR3 is TGCGCCAGCAGCCAAGAAGGGTCCCTAGCGGGTGATTCCTACGAGCAGTACTTC.

This CDR3 is CASSPQGMRYGYTF. CDR3 sequence (DNA): TGTGCCAGCAGTCCACAGGGTATGAGGTATGGCTACACCTTC. V is TRBV27 and J is TRBJ1-2; tentatively, D is TRBD1 (6 bases). With 5 bases removed from V and 5 bases from J, the gap between germline ends came to 15 bases. This CDR3 region has 14 residues. Germline CDR1 reads MNHEY; CDR2 reads SMNVEV (reference sequence).

This chain uses TRBV28 with TRBJ2-7; TRBD2 aligns across 8 bases. Germline CDR1 MDHEN, CDR2 SYDVKM. The V segment lost 4 bases and the J segment 4 bases; nucleotides outside the gene matches: 9. The CDR3 loop spans 15 amino acids. The CDR3 here is CASSSSGLAPYEQYF. The DNA for the CDR3 is TGTGCCAGCAGTTCCTCTGGACTAGCACCATACGAGCAGTACTTC.

This clone was recorded once. This rearrangement joins TRBV7-9 to TRBJ2-7, with D possibly TRBD2 on 6 matching bases. CDR1 and CDR2 from the germline V gene are SEHNR and FQNEAQ (reference sequence). CDR3 length: 13 amino acids. V lost 4 bases, J lost 1 base, and 8 bases lay in between. The CDR3 protein is CASSSGGSYEQYF. In DNA form, the CDR3 reads TGTGCCAGCAGCTCTGGGGGGTCCTACGAGCAGTACTTC.

This clone has more than one count but fewer than ten. The V and J genes are TRBV5-4 and TRBJ1-6; D is perhaps TRBD1 (5 bases). Trimming shortened V by 6 bases and J by 4 bases, and 14 bases separated the two germline ends. CDR3 length: 15 residues. Looked up from germline, CDR1 is SGHNT and CDR2 is YYREEE (reference sequence). The CDR3 sequence: CASTSDSYYNSPLHF. The DNA for the CDR3 is TGTGCCAGCACTTCCGACAGCTATTATAATTCACCCCTCCACTTT.

This clone was recorded only once. The rearrangement links TRBV2 to TRBJ2-7; maybe TRBD1 (6 bases). The V end lost 6 bases, the J end lost 3 bases, and 18 bases lay between the germline ends. This CDR3 is 15 amino acids long. Per germline, CDR1 SNHLY and CDR2 FYNNEI. CDR3: CASSKGQIGLYEQYF. DNA of the CDR3: TGTGCCAGCAGCAAAGGACAGATTGGCCTCTACGAGCAGTACTTC.

The J gene is TRBJ1-1, the V gene TRBV20-1; TRBD1 matches 8 bases. V lost 6 bases to trimming and J lost 6 bases; unmatched junction nucleotides: 3. The CDR3 covers 11 residues. Germline loops: CDR1 DFQATT, CDR2 SNEGSKA (reference sequence). The CDR3 DNA sequence: TGCAGTGCCAAGGACAGGGCTGAAGCTTTCTTT. Its translation is CSAKDRAEAFF.

This clone showed up just once. V usage is TRBV11-2 and J usage is TRBJ1-5; maybe TRBD1 (6 bases). Germline-derived CDR1 and CDR2 are SGHAT and FQNNGV. With 3 bases removed from V and 0 bases from J, the gap between germline ends came to 9 bases. There are 15 residues in the CDR3. The CDR3: CASSLQGYSNQPQHF. The CDR3 region has the DNA TGTGCCAGCAGCTTGCAGGGGTATAGCAATCAGCCCCAGCATTTT.